A selection of T cell receptor beta chains follows, all from one sample in a study of OX40 agonist ivuxolimab in advanced cancers. Profiled with immunoSEQ multiplex PCR; TCRdb holds only in-frame clones, not every one. Of around 18,000 clones listed, approximately 85% are singletons. Specimen: CD4+ or CD8+ T cells sorted from blood, collected in a trial of the OX40 agonist ivuxolimab. Receptors were obtained from an adult with an advanced solid tumor such as melanoma, head and neck, liver or kidney cancer. CDR3s include the opening cysteine and the closing phenylalanine or tryptophan.

>TRBJ1-1|TRBV7-3
CASSLQGANTEAFF
>TRBJ2-7|TRBV28
CASIGGGSYEQYF
>TRBJ1-5|TRBV7-2
CASRLEGTSNQPQHF
>TRBJ2-2|TRBV27
CASSWAQRERGTGELFF
>TRBJ2-1|TRBV10-2
CASRKLAGGAGYNEQFF
>TRBJ2-1|TRBV4-3
CASSQFGRSGPREQFF
>TRBJ1-2|TRBV9
CASSGRGVGYTF
>TRBJ2-2|TRBV27
CASSPLATGELFF
>TRBJ2-7|TRBV29-1
CSVGLATYEQYF
>TRBJ2-1|TRBV28
CASSPSGTSGDEQFF
>TRBJ2-3|TRBV4-3
CASSQAIGRNPTDTQYF
>TRBJ1-2|TRBV6-5
CASSPAGKGGYTF
>TRBJ2-5|TRBV6-5
CASSYWGLTEETQYF
>TRBJ2-7|TRBV30
CAWTSIHEQYF
>TRBJ1-5|TRBV19
CASSIGGIVQPQHF
>TRBJ2-1|TRBV19
CASSLLAGAYNEQFF
>TRBJ2-1|TRBV6-4
CASSDLGLADSNEQFF
>TRBJ2-3|TRBV5-6
CASSFTDTQYF
>TRBJ2-7|TRBV4-1
CASSLRDEQYF
>TRBJ2-1|TRBV27
CASSSPSGSVNEQFF
>TRBJ2-7|TRBV13
CASSPPGTSGKDEQYF
>TRBJ1-1|TRBV25-1
CASSLQFQGNTEAFF